This TCR beta chain was retrieved from a study of response to subunit inactivated influenza vaccine (dated by TCRdb to 2016 to 2019). About the study as a whole: Deep quantitative profiling of the T cell receptor repertoire was used in the study to follow responses to a trivalent subunit inactivated influenza vaccine. Summary of the overall study and its limitations: It was suggested by the authors that each seasonal influenza vaccination may recruit only a limited number of new T cells.

According to the germline V gene, CDR1 reads SNHLY and CDR2 reads FYNNEI. V drops 3 bases and J drops 7 bases, leaving 15 bases in between. Its CDR3 holds 14 amino acids, cysteine through phenylalanine. Here the CDR3 DNA is all that survives: 42 bases in frame from base 1. The library was built by means of RT-PCR. Sequencing was performed on an Illumina HiSeq 2500. TCRdb cleaned the public reads at Q25 with fastp, built clones with MiXCR and kept in-frame beta chains. Duplicate CDR3 protein sequences are folded into a single record with the most common DNA and genes. The sample data list 610,000 or so distinct CDR3 sequences, and approximately 15% of these were observed just once. The top ten clonotypes cover roughly 10% of the sample. This clonotype appeared many times. Its target antigen remains unknown. No much larger clone is present one base from it, and per-base qualities are unavailable.

The chain joins TRBV2 to TRBJ2-5; possibly the D gene is TRBD1, per 6 matching bases. Sequenced here: PBMCs from blood, sampled roughly 13 days after vaccination. This sequence was found in a man aged 45-65 years who received an inactivated influenza vaccine. Donor details come from another sample of the same person, matched by shared clones. The CDR3 region reads CASSETGTSGTQYF. In nucleotide form, the sequence is TGTGCCAGCAGTGAGACAGGCACCTCCGGGACCCAGTACTTC.